The clone carrying this TCR beta chain showed up just once. The data are from a study of blood T cell repertoires in COVID-19. Libraries were prepared by immunoSEQ multiplex PCR; TCRdb keeps only in-frame clonotypes and omits some of them. The sample yields roughly 90,000 clones, approximately 87% seen once. The germline CDR1 and CDR2 sequences are SGHNT and YYREEE (reference sequence). This CDR3 is built from 14 residues. The V end lost 0 bases, the J end lost 4 bases, and 8 bases lay between the germline ends. V usage is TRBV5-4 and J usage is TRBJ1-5, with D hard to call. The receptor was derived from a human donor with active COVID-19. The donor label of this sample is uncertain. Sequenced: peripheral blood. CDR3 residues: CASSLDRGNQPQHF. DNA of the CDR3: TGTGCCAGCAGCTTGGACCGGGGAAATCAGCCCCAGCATTTT.